This T cell receptor (beta chain) is drawn from a study of regulatory T cells in long-lasting Graves disease (dated by TCRdb to about 2021). Turning to the overall study: Newly diagnosed Graves' disease patients had taken antithyroid drugs for less than 3 months. Patients with persistent Graves' disease were compared with patients with newly diagnosed Graves' disease using TCR sequencing and RNA sequencing of peripheral blood. The study was registered as a clinical trial and conducted in China. A total of 33 samples were covered by TCR sequencing, comprising some 13 persistent and roughly 20 newly diagnosed Graves' disease patients.

Concerning this clonotype: Which antigen it targets is not known. No base quality values were provided; no much bigger clone lies one nucleotide off.

The germline V gene supplies CDR1 SGHAT and CDR2 FQNNGV. Measured from the cysteine to the phenylalanine, the CDR3 is 13 residues long. Only the CDR3 DNA is retained, 39 bases long and in frame from the first base. V is clipped by 1 base and J by 8 bases, and the sequence between their germline boundaries is 9 bases long. General study outcomes and caveats: Peripheral blood alone was examined, since thyroid tissue, which constituted the primary lesion, could not be accessed. TRBV28, TRBJ1-2 and TRBJ2-5 were preferentially used in persistent disease, while TRBV20-1 and TRBJ2-1 were favored in newly diagnosed disease. Persistent Graves' disease patients showed lower TCR Shannon entropy and fewer highly expanded clones than newly diagnosed patients, suggesting clonal expansion. The authors acknowledged the small sample size as a limitation that may reduce accuracy. Patients with persistent disease shared more public clonotypes (fewer than 3,000) than newly diagnosed patients did (about 970). Sequencing and analysis were restricted to the TCR beta chain.

The receptor library was made with multiplex PCR. Sequenced using an Illumina HiSeq 4000. iRepertoire HTBI primers and Arm-PCR amplification of CDR3 regions were used to construct TCR beta libraries. Gel purification was performed on PCR products prior to sequencing. Per the authors' processing: Gene usage analysis of CDR3 amino acid clonotypes used the 60 to 80 TRBV and around 13 TRBJ segments found across samples. Filtered high-quality paired reads were merged into contigs using COPE and FqMerger. BLAST was used to align contigs to IMGT TRBV, TRBD and TRBJ reference genes, with CDR3 defined following IMGT. Any clonotype with a frequency above 0.1% was counted as a highly expanded clone. Repertoire diversity was measured by Shannon entropy, and V-J evenness by the Gini coefficient. Clonotypes shared by more than one individual were considered public. The public reads were reanalyzed by TCRdb: fastp trimming at Q25, MiXCR alignment, in-frame beta chains only. For every CDR3 protein sequence, its rows merge into one entry that carries the most common genes and DNA. TCRdb's processing, not the study's, gives the V and J calls here. Present in this sample are about 430,000 distinct CDR3 sequences, 14% to 15% of which were seen just once. The ten largest clones take up over 7.5% of the sample.

The sample's time point label is to be understood as: newly diagnosed GD, antithyroid drugs for less than 3 months. RNA was extracted from PBMCs in TRIzol for both TCR sequencing and RNA sequencing. Graves' disease was diagnosed according to American Thyroid Association guidelines. Patients were recruited from an endocrinology department in Xi'an, China. From each patient, around 9.3 milliliters of peripheral blood was collected into an EDTA anticoagulant tube. PBMCs were isolated by Ficoll Paque Plus density gradient separation without further T cell sorting. An Agilent 2100 Bioanalyzer and agarose gel were used to assess RNA quality, and a NanoDrop 2000 was used to measure RNA concentration. The same sample was also studied in work on T cells in Graves' hyperthyroidism and ophthalmopathy. The second paper states: Graves' hyperthyroidism was defined as stable when no progression to ophthalmopathy occurred over 18 months of follow-up. Hyperthyroidism patients were aged 18 to 65 years and newly diagnosed, with disease duration of less than 2 months. The study excluded patients with uncontrolled infections, other autoimmune diseases, pregnancy or lactation. Diagnoses were based on clinical symptoms, serum thyroxine and TRAb, thyroid ultrasound and orbital computed tomography. A first-round RT-PCR of the TCR CDR3 used the HTBI primer set with the Qiagen OneStep RT-PCR kit. Most expanded thyroid clonotypes (frequency above 0.001) were also detected in blood, a finding suggesting that blood repertoires may reflect thyroid immune responses. A model built on a 13 V-J signature distinguished ophthalmopathy from stable hyperthyroidism, reaching around 88% sensitivity and about 81% specificity in cross-validation and 80%/75% in testing. In validation, the model predicted progression to ophthalmopathy a median of about 5.9 months before onset, with about 70% sensitivity and 72.22% specificity. To identify TCR V-J signatures that set the groups apart, the researchers used a discovery cohort of 90 to 100 patients, made up of 40 to 45 with Graves' ophthalmopathy and about 60 with stable Graves' hyperthyroidism. Prospective prediction of ophthalmopathy was tested in an independent validation cohort of approximately 19 hyperthyroidism patients and 15 to 17 patients who later progressed to ophthalmopathy. The roughly 90 discovery patients were divided at random into training and test sets in a 7:3 ratio. Thyroid tissue and blood T-cell repertoires from over 5 Graves' hyperthyroidism patients were also compared in the study. Following sampling, methimazole starting at 30 mg daily was given to hyperthyroidism patients, and high-dose intravenous methylprednisolone was given to ophthalmopathy patients. Libraries were constructed in a second round of multiplex PCR, after which size selection and purification were performed. Libraries were sequenced paired-end with 100 bp reads on an Illumina HiSeq2000. Raw data were processed with SOAPnuke, discarding reads with adapters, uncalled bases, mean Phred below 15, or no exact constant-primer or identifier match. High-quality paired reads were merged with COPE v1.2.5, and unique nucleotide sequences were defined as clonotypes. MiTCR v1.1 was used to align clonotypes to the IMGT TRBV, TRBD and TRBJ reference segments. Analysis was restricted to V-J combinations with a frequency above 0.0001, which covered approximately 99% of repertoires. A TCS score was defined as the ratio of F50 (clonal expansion) to E x V (chaos), with BLOSUM62-based TCRdist applied between CDR3 peptides within each V-J. Welch's t-statistics and random forest reduced 514 V-J features to about 12, which were used in a naive Bayes classifier (R e1071). No statistical method was used to set the sample size in advance, and investigators knew the group allocation. The paper describes TCR Vbeta CDR3 sequencing of about 140 peripheral blood samples, made up of around 41 ophthalmopathy patients, around 73 hyperthyroidism patients and 17 progressor patients.

The clonotype originates from a woman aged 40-49 years with Graves disease. Donor details come from another sample of the same person, matched by shared clones. Sample: peripheral blood mononuclear cells (PBMCs), taken at new diagnosis, from a patient treated with antithyroid drugs. This chain joins TRBV11-2 to TRBJ2-1; the D gene lacks a confident call. The nucleotides read TGTGCCAGCAGCTTAGTGACGCTGGATGAGCAGTTCTTC. Its protein product is CASSLVTLDEQFF. The entire variable domain, with the stretches around the CDR3 drawn from the reference TRBV11-2 and TRBJ2-1 proteins, is EAGVAQSPRYKIIEKRQSVAFWCNPISGHATLYWYQQILGQGPKLLIQFQNNGVVDDSQLPKDRFSAERLKGVDSTLKIQPAKLEDSAVYLCASSLVTLDEQFFGPGTRLTVL.